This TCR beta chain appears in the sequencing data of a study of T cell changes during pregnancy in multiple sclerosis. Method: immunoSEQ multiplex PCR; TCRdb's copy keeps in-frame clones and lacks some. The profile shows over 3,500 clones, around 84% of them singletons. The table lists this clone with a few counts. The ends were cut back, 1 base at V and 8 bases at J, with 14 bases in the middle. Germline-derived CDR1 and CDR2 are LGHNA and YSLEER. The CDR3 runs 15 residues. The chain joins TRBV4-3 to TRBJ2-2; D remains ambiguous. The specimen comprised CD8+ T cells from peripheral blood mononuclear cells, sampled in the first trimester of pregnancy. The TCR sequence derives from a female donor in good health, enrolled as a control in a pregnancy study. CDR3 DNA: TGCGCCAGCAGCCAAGCACAATACGAGGTTGGGGAGCTGTTTTTT. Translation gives CASSQAQYEVGELFF.